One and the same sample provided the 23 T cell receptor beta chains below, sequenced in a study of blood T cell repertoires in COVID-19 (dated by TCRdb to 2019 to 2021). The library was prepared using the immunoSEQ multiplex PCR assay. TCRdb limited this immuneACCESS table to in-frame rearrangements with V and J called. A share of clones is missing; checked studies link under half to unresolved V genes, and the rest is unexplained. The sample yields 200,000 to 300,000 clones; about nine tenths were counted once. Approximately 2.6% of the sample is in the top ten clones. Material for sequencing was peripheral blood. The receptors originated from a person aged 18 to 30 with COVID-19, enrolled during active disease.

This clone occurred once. CDR3 in amino acids: CAISFPPGQAGITDTQYF. The CDR3 region has the DNA TGTGCCATCAGTTTTCCCCCGGGACAGGCGGGTATCACAGATACGCAGTATTTT. The chain recombines TRBV10-3 with TRBJ2-3; 8 bases line up with TRBD1. This CDR3 has 18 residues. After removal of 5 bases from V and 2 bases from J, the junction contained 15 bases not matched to a gene. The V gene's germline CDR1 is ENHRY and CDR2 SYGVKD.

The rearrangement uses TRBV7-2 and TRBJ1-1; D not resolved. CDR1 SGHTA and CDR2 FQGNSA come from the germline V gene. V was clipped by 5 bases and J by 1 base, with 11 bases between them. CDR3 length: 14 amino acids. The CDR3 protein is CASSPPNRNTEAFF. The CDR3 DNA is TGTGCCAGCAGCCCCCCTAATAGGAACACTGAAGCTTTCTTT.

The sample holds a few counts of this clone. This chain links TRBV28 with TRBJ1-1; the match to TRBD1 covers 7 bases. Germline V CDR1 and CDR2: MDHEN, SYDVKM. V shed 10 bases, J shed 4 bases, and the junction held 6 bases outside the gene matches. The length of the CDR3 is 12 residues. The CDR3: CATVQGITEAFF. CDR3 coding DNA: TGTGCCACCGTACAGGGGATCACTGAAGCTTTCTTT.

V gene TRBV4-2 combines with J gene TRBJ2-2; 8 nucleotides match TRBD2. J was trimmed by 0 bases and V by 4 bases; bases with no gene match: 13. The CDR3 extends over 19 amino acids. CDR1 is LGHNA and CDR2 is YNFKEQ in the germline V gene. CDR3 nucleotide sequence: TGTGCCAGCAGCCCGTACCTTAAAAGCGGGAGATCGAACACCGGGGAGCTGTTTTTT. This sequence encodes CASSPYLKSGRSNTGELFF.

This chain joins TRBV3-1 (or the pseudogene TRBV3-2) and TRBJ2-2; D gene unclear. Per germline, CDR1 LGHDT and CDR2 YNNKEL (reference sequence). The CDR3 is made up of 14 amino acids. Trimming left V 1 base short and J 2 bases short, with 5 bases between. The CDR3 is CASSQVVNTGELFF. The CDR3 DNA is TGTGCCAGCAGCCAAGTTGTAAACACCGGGGAGCTGTTTTTT.

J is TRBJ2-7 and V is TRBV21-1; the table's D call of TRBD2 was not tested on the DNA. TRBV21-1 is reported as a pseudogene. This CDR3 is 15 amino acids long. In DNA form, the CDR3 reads TGTGCCAGCAGCAATGTGCGGGAGGGCCTCTACGAGCAGTACTTC. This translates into CASSNVREGLYEQYF.

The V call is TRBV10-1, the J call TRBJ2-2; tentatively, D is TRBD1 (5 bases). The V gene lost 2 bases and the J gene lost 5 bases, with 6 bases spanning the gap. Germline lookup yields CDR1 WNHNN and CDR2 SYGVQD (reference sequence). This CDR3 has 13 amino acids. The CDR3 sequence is CASSEQGTGELFF. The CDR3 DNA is TGCGCCAGCAGTGAGCAGGGTACCGGGGAGCTGTTTTTT.

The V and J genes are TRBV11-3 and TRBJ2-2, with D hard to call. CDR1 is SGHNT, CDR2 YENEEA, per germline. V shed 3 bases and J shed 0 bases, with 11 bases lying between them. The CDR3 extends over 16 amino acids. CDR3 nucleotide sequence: TGTGCCAGCAGCTTCGACGGAGAATCGAACACCGGGGAGCTGTTTTTT. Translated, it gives CASSFDGESNTGELFF.

CDR3 protein: CATSESPGQGGGNEQFF. The CDR3 coding sequence is TGTGCCACCAGTGAGTCCCCGGGACAGGGAGGGGGCAATGAGCAGTTCTTC. This chain uses TRBV24-1 with TRBJ2-1; 9 bases are shared with TRBD1. The CDR3 covers 17 residues. Trimming cost V 4 bases and J 6 bases; bases outside gene matches: 12. In germline, CDR1 is KGHDR, CDR2 SFDVKD.

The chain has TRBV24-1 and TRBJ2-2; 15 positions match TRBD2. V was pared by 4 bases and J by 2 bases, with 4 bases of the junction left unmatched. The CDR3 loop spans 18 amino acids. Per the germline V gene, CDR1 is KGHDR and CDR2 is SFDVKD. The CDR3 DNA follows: TGTGCCACCAGTGACCGGACTAGCGGGAGGGGTAACACCGGGGAGCTGTTTTTT. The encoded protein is CATSDRTSGRGNTGELFF.

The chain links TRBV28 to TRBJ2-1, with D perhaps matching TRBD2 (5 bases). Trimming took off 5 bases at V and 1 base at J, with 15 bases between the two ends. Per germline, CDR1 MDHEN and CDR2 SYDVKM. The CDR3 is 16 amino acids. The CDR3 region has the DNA TGTGCCAGCAGTCGGGATAGAGTGGGGTCCTACAATGAGCAGTTCTTC. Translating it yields CASSRDRVGSYNEQFF.

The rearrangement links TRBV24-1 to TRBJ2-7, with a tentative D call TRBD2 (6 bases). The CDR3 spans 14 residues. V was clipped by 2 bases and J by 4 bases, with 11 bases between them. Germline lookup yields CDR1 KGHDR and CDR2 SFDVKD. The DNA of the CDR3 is TGTGCCACCAGTGATTCCGGGACTTCGTACGAGCAGTACTTC. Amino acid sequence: CATSDSGTSYEQYF.

The CDR3 DNA sequence: TGTGCCAGCAGCCCTAGGACAGGCCTCGAAGATAGCAATCAGCCCCAGCATTTT. The encoded protein is CASSPRTGLEDSNQPQHF. This chain joins TRBV6-2 or TRBV6-3 and TRBJ1-5; 7 nucleotides agree with TRBD1. The CDR3 has 18 amino acids. With V trimmed by 6 bases and J by 0 bases, 14 bases remained unmatched. CDR1 is MNHEY, CDR2 SVGEGT, per germline.

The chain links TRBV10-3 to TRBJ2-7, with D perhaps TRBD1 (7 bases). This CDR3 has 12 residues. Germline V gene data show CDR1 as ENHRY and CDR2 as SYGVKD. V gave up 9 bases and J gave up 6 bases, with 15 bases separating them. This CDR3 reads CAIGGGAGEQYF. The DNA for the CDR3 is TGTGCCATAGGAGGGGGCGCGGGCGAGCAGTACTTC.

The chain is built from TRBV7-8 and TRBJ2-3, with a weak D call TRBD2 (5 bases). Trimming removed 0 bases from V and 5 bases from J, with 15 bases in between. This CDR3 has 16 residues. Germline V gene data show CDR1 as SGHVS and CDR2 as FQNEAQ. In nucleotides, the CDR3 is TGTGCCAGCAGCTTAGCTACACTAGTGAGGCAAGATACGCAGTATTTT. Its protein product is CASSLATLVRQDTQYF.

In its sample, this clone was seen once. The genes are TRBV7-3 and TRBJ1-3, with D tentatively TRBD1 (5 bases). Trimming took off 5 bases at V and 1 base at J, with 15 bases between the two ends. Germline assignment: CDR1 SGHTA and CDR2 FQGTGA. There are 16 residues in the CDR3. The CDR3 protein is CASSPNRGLSGNTIYF. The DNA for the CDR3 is TGTGCCAGCAGCCCAAACCGGGGACTATCTGGAAACACCATATATTTT.

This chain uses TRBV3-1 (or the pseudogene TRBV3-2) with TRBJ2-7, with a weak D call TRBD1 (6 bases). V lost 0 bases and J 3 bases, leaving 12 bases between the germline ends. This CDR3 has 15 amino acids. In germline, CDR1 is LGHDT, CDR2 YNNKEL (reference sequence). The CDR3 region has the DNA TGTGCCAGCAGCCAAGATCTAGTAGGGGGCTACGAGCAGTACTTC. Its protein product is CASSQDLVGGYEQYF.

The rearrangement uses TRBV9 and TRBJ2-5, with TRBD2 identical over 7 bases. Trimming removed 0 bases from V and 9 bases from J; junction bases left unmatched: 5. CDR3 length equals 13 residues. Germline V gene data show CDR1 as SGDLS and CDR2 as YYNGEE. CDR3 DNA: TGTGCCAGCAGCGTAGCAGCGGCGGGGGCCCAGTACTTC. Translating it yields CASSVAAAGAQYF.

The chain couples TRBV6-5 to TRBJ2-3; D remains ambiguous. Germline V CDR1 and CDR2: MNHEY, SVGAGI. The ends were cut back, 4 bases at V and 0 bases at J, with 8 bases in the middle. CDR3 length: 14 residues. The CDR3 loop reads CASSWSRSTDTQYF. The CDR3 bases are TGTGCCAGCAGTTGGTCTAGGAGCACAGATACGCAGTATTTT.

CDR3 DNA: TGTGCCAGCACCCACCTGGGAGACGACCTCCAAAACACCATATATTTT. Translated: CASTHLGDDLQNTIYF. The rearrangement links TRBV7-9 to TRBJ1-3; D is unresolved. From germline, CDR1 is SEHNR and CDR2 FQNEAQ (reference sequence). CDR3 length: 16 residues. The V gene lost 7 bases and the J gene lost 6 bases, with 22 bases spanning the gap.

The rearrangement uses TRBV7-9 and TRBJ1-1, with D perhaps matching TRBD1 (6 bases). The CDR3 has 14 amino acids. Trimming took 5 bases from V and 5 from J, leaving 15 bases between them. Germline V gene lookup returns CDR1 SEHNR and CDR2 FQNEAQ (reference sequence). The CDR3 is CASSPRRQGTEAFF. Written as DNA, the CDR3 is TGTGCCAGCAGCCCAAGGAGGCAGGGGACTGAAGCTTTCTTT. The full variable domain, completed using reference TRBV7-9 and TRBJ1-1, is DTGVSQNPRHKITKRGQNVTFRCDPISEHNRLYWYRQTLGQGPEFLTYFQNEAQLEKSRLLSDRFSAERPKGSFSTLEIQRTEQGDSAMYLCASSPRRQGTEAFFGQGTRLTVV.

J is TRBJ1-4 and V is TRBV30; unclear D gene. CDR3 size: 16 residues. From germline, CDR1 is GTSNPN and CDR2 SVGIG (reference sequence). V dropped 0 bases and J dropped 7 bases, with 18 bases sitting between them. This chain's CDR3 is CAWSVAAGRIGEKLFF. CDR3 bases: TGTGCCTGGAGTGTTGCCGCCGGGAGGATTGGTGAAAAACTGTTTTTT.

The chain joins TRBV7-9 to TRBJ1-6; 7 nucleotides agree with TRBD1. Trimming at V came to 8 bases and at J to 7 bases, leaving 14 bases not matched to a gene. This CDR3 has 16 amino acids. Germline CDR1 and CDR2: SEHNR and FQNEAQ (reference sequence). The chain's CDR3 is CASRDSSKMRNSPLHF. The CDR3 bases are TGTGCCAGCCGGGACAGTTCTAAAATGCGAAATTCACCCCTCCACTTT. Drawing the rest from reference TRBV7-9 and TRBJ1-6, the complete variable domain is DTGVSQNPRHKITKRGQNVTFRCDPISEHNRLYWYRQTLGQGPEFLTYFQNEAQLEKSRLLSDRFSAERPKGSFSTLEIQRTEQGDSAMYLCASRDSSKMRNSPLHFGNGTRLTVT.